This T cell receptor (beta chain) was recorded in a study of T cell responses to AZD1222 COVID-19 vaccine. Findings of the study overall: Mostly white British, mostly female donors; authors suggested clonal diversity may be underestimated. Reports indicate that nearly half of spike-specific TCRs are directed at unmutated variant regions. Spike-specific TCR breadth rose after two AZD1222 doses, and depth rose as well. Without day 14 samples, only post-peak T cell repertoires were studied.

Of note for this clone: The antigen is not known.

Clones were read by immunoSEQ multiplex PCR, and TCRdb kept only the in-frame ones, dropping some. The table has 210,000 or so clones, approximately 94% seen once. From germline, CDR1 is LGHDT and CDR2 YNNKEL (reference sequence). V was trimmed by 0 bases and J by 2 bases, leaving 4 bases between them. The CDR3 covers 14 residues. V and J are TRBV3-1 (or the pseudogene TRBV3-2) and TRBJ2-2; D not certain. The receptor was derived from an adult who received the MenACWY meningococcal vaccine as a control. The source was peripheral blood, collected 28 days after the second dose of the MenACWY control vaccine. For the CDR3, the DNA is TGTGCCAGCAGCCAAGACGTAAACACCGGGGAGCTGTTTTTT. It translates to CASSQDVNTGELFF.